The 13 T cell receptor beta chains given below trace back to one sample, sequenced in a study of shared clonotypes between healthy human individuals (TCRdb year 2020). Libraries were constructed by the immunoSEQ multiplex PCR assay. The source is immuneACCESS, and TCRdb retained only in-frame sequences with V and J called. Part of the clones is not carried over; for the studies checked, unresolved V genes explain less than half of this, and the remainder is unexplained. For this sample there are some 2,000,000 clones; approximately 95% appear just once. The top ten constitute roughly 1% of the sample. CD8 naive samples consisted of CD45RO-negative cells that were positively selected for CCR7, yielding a CD45RA+CCR7+ population without TemRA cells. Sequencing input: naive CD8+ T cells sorted from blood. Reading the label with the study, this specimen's cell subset or site is: CD45RA+CCR7+. These receptors all come from a man younger than 35 in good health.

For the CDR3, the DNA is TGTGCCAGCAGTTACTCCATATCTGGGAGGGAGACCCAGTACTTC. Translation gives CASSYSISGRETQYF. The rearrangement links TRBV6-5 to TRBJ2-5, with D maybe TRBD2 (6 bases). Trimming stripped 0 bases from V and 5 bases from J, with 13 bases between. Germline assignment: CDR1 MNHEY and CDR2 SVGAGI. This CDR3 is 15 amino acids long.

Points on this clone: The sample has other DNA sequences that encode this CDR3 too. The rearrangement joins TRBV27 to TRBJ2-7; D remains ambiguous. V was trimmed by 2 bases and J by 5 bases, leaving 10 bases between them. Germline CDR1 MNHEY, CDR2 SMNVEV (reference sequence). There are 13 residues in the CDR3. The CDR3 DNA sequence: TGTGCCAGCAGTTTACTGGGTTCCGACGAGCAGTACTTC. Its protein is CASSLLGSDEQYF.

The genes are TRBV4-1 and TRBJ2-1, with a weak D call TRBD2 (6 bases). V was cut by 1 base and J by 5 bases, with 12 bases left in between. This CDR3 has 15 amino acids. Germline V gene sequence: CDR1 MGHRA, CDR2 YSYEKL. For the CDR3, the DNA is TGCGCCAGCAGCCAAGTGTCGGGGGTCAACAATGAGCAGTTCTTC. It codes for CASSQVSGVNNEQFF.

This chain joins TRBV5-6 and TRBJ1-4; 9 positions agree with TRBD1. The CDR3 covers 16 residues. Germline lookup yields CDR1 SGHDT and CDR2 YYEEEE. The J segment lost 8 bases and the V segment lost 4 bases, leaving 12 bases of the junction unmatched. The CDR3 DNA reads as TGTGCCAGCAGCGAAACAGGGGGCGTTGTAGAGGAAAAACTGTTTTTT. Translating gives CASSETGGVVEEKLFF. Drawing the rest from reference TRBV5-6 and TRBJ1-4, the complete variable domain is DAGVTQSPTHLIKTRGQQVTLRCSPKSGHDTVSWYQQALGQGPQFIFQYYEEEERQRGNFPDRFSGHQFPNYSSELNVNALLLGDSALYLCASSETGGVVEEKLFFGSGTQLSVL.

The gene calls are TRBV15 and TRBJ1-5; D gene ambiguous. V gave up 3 bases and J gave up 6 bases, with 9 bases separating them. Germline CDR1 LNHNV, CDR2 YYDKDF (reference sequence). CDR3 length: 13 residues. The chain's CDR3 is CATSSEGFQPQHF. DNA of the CDR3: TGTGCCACCAGCAGCGAAGGGTTTCAGCCCCAGCATTTT. Full variable domain (missing parts from reference TRBV15 and TRBJ1-5): DAMVIQNPRYQVTQFGKPVTLSCSQTLNHNVMYWYQQKSSQAPKLLFHYYDKDFNNEADTPDNFQSRRPNTSFCFLDIRSPGLGDTAMYLCATSSEGFQPQHFGDGTRLSIL.

To note about this clone: At one end the junction does not follow the germline gene, possibly because of a read error. The rearrangement links TRBV6-5 to TRBJ2-7; D may be TRBD1 (6 bases). The CDR3 covers 14 residues. The germline gives CDR1 MNHEY, CDR2 SVGAGI. The chain's CDR3 is CASSSSGASHEQYF. The DNA for the CDR3 is TGTGCCAGCAGTTCCTCAGGGGCCTCCCACGAGCAGTACTTC.

This CDR3 reads CASSSTRDAQETQYF. The CDR3 DNA reads TGTGCCAGCAGCTCCACCCGGGACGCCCAAGAGACCCAGTACTTC. This sequence joins TRBV11-2 and TRBJ2-5; the D call may be TRBD1 or TRBD2 (5 bases each). From germline, CDR1 is SGHAT and CDR2 FQNNGV. The CDR3 covers 15 residues. V dropped 4 bases and J dropped 1 base, with 13 bases sitting between them.

The chain joins TRBV9 to TRBJ2-7, with D possibly being TRBD1 or TRBD2 (5 bases each). Trimming took 0 bases from V and 7 from J, leaving 17 bases between them. CDR3 length: 15 amino acids. Germline V CDR1 and CDR2: SGDLS, YYNGEE. The DNA for the CDR3 is TGTGCCAGCAGCGTAGGTACAGGTTGGAGAGGGGAGCAGTACTTC. Its translation is CASSVGTGWRGEQYF. The entire variable domain, with the rest obtained from reference TRBV9 and TRBJ2-7, is as follows: DSGVTQTPKHLITATGQRVTLRCSPRSGDLSVYWYQQSLDQGLQFLIQYYNGEERAKGNILERFSAQQFPDLHSELNLSSLELGDSALYFCASSVGTGWRGEQYFGPGTRLTVT.

The chain links TRBV27 to TRBJ2-1; 7 nucleotides line up with TRBD2. This CDR3 is built from 15 residues. The V gene end was trimmed by 2 bases and the J gene end by 5 bases; junction bases not matched to a gene: 6. Germline V gene sequence: CDR1 MNHEY, CDR2 SMNVEV (reference sequence). CDR3 in DNA: TGTGCCAGCAGTTTAGGCGGGAGTGGGCACAATGAGCAGTTCTTC. As protein: CASSLGGSGHNEQFF.

The J gene is TRBJ2-6, the V gene TRBV11-2; tentatively, D is TRBD2 (5 bases). The CDR3 spans 17 residues. Germline CDR1 reads SGHAT; CDR2 reads FQNNGV. Trimming left V 5 bases short and J 1 base short, with 15 bases between. In nucleotides, the CDR3 is TGTGCCAGCAGCAAGCTAGCCATCAGGTCTGGGGCCAACGTCCTGACTTTC. Its translation is CASSKLAIRSGANVLTF.

Details on this clone: This CDR3 is also generated by other DNA sequences in the sample. This sequence joins TRBV27 and TRBJ2-7, with TRBD2 as a possible D gene (6 bases). The CDR3 has 13 residues. Germline V gene sequence: CDR1 MNHEY, CDR2 SMNVEV (reference sequence). The V end was cut by 3 bases, the J end by 1 base, with 7 bases between. Here the CDR3 DNA reads TGTGCCAGCAGTTTGGAGGGATCCTACGAGCAGTACTTC. Protein product: CASSLEGSYEQYF.

The chain couples TRBV9 to TRBJ2-5; 10 nucleotides line up with TRBD2. Germline CDR1 SGDLS, CDR2 YYNGEE. Germline trimming cut 4 bases from V and 5 bases from J; bases unmatched to any gene: 14. The CDR3 has 17 amino acids. The CDR3 DNA follows: TGTGCCAGCAGCTCGGGGGTAGCGGGAGGTGACGGCGAGACCCAGTACTTC. Protein: CASSSGVAGGDGETQYF.

The chain uses TRBV9 and TRBJ2-7; no clear D gene. Germline values: CDR1 SGDLS, CDR2 YYNGEE. The CDR3 loop spans 13 amino acids. V was cut by 3 bases and J by 3 bases, with 10 bases left in between. The CDR3 bases are TGTGCCAGCAGCGCCACTGAGAACTACGAGCAGTACTTC. Its translation is CASSATENYEQYF.